This record looks at one TCR beta chain sequence and its context. This clone's antigen is unknown. No much larger clone is present one base from it, and per-base qualities are unavailable. The data belong to a study of CD8 T cells in ankylosing spondylitis (TCRdb year 2017). Regarding the complete study: T cell receptor beta repertoires were profiled in healthy donors and ankylosing spondylitis patients so that disease-linked TCR variants could be found. The full study cohort was made up of roughly 25 ankylosing spondylitis patients and 108 healthy donors. Peripheral blood was sampled, and synovial fluid was also collected from ankylosing spondylitis patients.

TCRdb records Illumina HiSeq 2500 as the sequencer. Quantitative 5'-RACE with molecular barcodes was the method used to prepare the TCR beta libraries. The study's own analysis went as follows. Disease-linked TCR variants were identified with a new computational method built on a probabilistic model of VDJ rearrangement. The raw public reads went through TCRdb reprocessing: fastp at Q25, MiXCR clone calling, in-frame beta chains kept. Each entry merges the rows of one CDR3 protein and shows their most common DNA and genes. The V and J calls and clone size are TCRdb's, not the authors'. This sample comprises roughly 490,000 distinct CDR3 sequences, under 5.5% of them detected only once. The biggest ten clones account for around 3.4% of the sample. Here is what the overall study found, with its caveats: A TCR beta motif made up of several highly homologous amino acid variants appeared to be characteristic of blood from ankylosing spondylitis patients. A CD8+ phenotype was shown by the disease-linked clones, which were found at relatively low frequencies in peripheral blood. Significant enrichment of the disease-linked clones was reported in matched synovial fluid samples from ankylosing spondylitis patients. Some motif variants were previously reported in synovial fluid and blood of reactive arthritis patients, suggesting common disease-initiation mechanisms.

Sequencing input: blood, either unsorted or a sorted T cell fraction (not recorded which). The origin of this receptor is a male donor with ankylosing spondylitis.

The CDR3 protein sequence reads: CASSYGTKDGYTF. The base sequence is TGTGCCAGCAGTTACGGGACAAAGGATGGCTACACCTTC. Recombination connected TRBV6-2 or TRBV6-3 to TRBJ1-2, and perhaps TRBD1 as D gene, on 6 matching bases. The germline ends are 10 bases apart after V is trimmed by 2 bases and J by 6 bases. The CDR3 runs 13 amino acids, cysteine and phenylalanine included. Only the CDR3 portion is preserved as DNA: 39 bases, with reading frame beginning at the first base. Via the germline V gene, CDR1 is MNHEY and CDR2 SVGEGT.